The T cell receptor (beta chain) under discussion was sequenced for a study of radiation and T cells in renal cell carcinoma. The CDR3 is made up of 14 amino acids. Trimming pared 3 bases from V and 0 bases from J, leaving 9 bases between. Looked up from germline, CDR1 is SGHDN and CDR2 is FVKESK. Using immunoSEQ multiplex PCR, the repertoire was profiled, and TCRdb retains in-frame clones only, with some absent. The table records around 120,000 clones, over 75% of them present only once. Time point given: blood 2 weeks post-SBRT. Documented treatment: 15 Gy SBRT to primary tumor, nephrectomy 4 weeks later.

The genes are TRBV14 and TRBJ2-7, with D unclear. Sequenced material: blood, taken from a patient whose treatment included radiotherapy and nephrectomy. This receptor was taken from a woman aged 55 to 70 with renal cell carcinoma. The CDR3 coding sequence is TGTGCCAGCAGCCAGGGTCCGGGCTCCTACGAGCAGTACTTC. Its protein is CASSQGPGSYEQYF.